This TCR beta chain is drawn from a study of Graves' ophthalmopathy and Graves' hyperthyroidism. Study information: Ahead of any treatment, peripheral blood was obtained at the initial diagnosis.

The sequenced template was RNA, covering the TCR beta CDR3 region. HTBI primers primed a first-round RT-PCR, and a second-round multiplex PCR followed. TCRdb passed the multiplex PCR reads through MiXCR, listing each CDR3 protein once. The data show 350,000 to 400,000 distinct CDR3 sequences, approximately 16% seen once. The germline V gene has CDR1 LGHDT and CDR2 YNNKEL (reference sequence). The CDR3 is 13 residues long. V dropped 3 bases and J dropped 7 bases, with 9 bases sitting between them. Study observations and caveats: For predicting ophthalmopathy progression, the model had approximately 70% sensitivity and around 72% specificity. Most expanded clonotypes in thyroid above 0.001 frequency also showed up in blood.

Orbital computed tomography and thyroid ultrasound, along with TRAb, serum thyroxine and clinical symptoms, underpinned diagnosis. Note on this clonotype: Its antigen is not known.

The rearrangement links TRBV3-1 to TRBJ2-2; either TRBD1 or TRBD2 may fit D (5 bases each). The sequence was obtained from a woman between 18 and 29 years old with Graves' ophthalmopathy. The sample consisted of peripheral blood. CDR3 coding DNA: TGTGCCAGCAGCCACGTGGGGGTCGGGGAGCTGTTTTTT. It codes for CASSHVGVGELFF.